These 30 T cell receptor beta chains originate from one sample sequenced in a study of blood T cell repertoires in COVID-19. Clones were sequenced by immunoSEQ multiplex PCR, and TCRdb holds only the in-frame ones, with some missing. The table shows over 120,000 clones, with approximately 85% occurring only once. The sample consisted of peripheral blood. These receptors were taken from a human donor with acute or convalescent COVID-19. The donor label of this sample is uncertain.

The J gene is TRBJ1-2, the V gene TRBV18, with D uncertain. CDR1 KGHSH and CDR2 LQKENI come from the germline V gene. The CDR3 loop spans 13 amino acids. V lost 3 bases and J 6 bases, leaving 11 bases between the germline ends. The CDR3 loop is CASSPSAADGYTF. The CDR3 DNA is TGTGCCAGCTCACCGTCGGCGGCCGATGGCTACACCTTC.

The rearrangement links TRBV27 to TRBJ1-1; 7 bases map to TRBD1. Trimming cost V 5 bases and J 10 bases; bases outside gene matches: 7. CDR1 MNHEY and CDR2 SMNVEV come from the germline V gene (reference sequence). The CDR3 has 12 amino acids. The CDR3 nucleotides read TGTGCCAGCAGTCCACGGACAGGTCGAGCTTTCTTT. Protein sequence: CASSPRTGRAFF.

CDR3 nucleotide sequence: TGTGCCAGCAGCTTAAATTGGCCGGGGGGCTCCTACAATGAGCAGTTCTTC. Its protein product is CASSLNWPGGSYNEQFF. This sequence joins TRBV11-2 and TRBJ2-1, with 7 bases that match TRBD2. Per germline, CDR1 SGHAT and CDR2 FQNNGV. The junction had 7 bases not matched to a gene; V was cut back by 2 bases and J by 0 bases. CDR3 length equals 17 residues.

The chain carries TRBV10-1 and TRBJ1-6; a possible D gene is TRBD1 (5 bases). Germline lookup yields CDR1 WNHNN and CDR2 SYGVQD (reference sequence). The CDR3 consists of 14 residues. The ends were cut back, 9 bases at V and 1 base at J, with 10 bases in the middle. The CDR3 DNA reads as TGCGCCAGTGCGGGGGAGTCCTATAATTCACCCCTCCACTTT. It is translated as CASAGESYNSPLHF.

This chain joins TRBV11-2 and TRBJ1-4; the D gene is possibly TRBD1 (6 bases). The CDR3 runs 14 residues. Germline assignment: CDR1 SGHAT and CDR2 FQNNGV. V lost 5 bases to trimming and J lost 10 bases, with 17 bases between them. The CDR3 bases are TGTGCCAGCAGCCCTGGGGGGGGCGCGGGAAAACTGTTTTTT. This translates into CASSPGGGAGKLFF.

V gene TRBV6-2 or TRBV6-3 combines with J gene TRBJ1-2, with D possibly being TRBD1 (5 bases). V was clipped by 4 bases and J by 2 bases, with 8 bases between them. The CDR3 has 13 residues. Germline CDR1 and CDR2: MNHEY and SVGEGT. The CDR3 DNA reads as TGTGCCAGCAGTTGGTCAGGGAACTATGGCTACACCTTC. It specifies CASSWSGNYGYTF.

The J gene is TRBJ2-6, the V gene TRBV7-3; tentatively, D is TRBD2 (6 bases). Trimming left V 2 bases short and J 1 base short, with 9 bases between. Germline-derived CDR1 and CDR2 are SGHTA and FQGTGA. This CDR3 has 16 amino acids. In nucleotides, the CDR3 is TGTGCCAGCAGCTTATCCGGGGGATCTGGGGCCAACGTCCTGACTTTC. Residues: CASSLSGGSGANVLTF.

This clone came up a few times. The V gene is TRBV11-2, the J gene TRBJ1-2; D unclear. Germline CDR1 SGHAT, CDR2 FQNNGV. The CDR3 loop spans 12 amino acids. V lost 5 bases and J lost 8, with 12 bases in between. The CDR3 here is CASSLSMEGYTF. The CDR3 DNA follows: TGTGCCAGCAGCCTATCGATGGAGGGCTACACCTTC.

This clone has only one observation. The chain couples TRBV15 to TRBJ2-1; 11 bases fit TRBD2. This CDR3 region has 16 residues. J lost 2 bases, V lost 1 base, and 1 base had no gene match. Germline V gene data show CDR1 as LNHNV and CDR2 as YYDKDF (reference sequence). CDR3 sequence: CATSRGLAGTYNEQFF. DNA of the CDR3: TGTGCCACCAGCAGAGGACTAGCGGGGACCTACAATGAGCAGTTCTTC.

The CDR3 region has the DNA TGTGCCAGCAGCCCCCACGCACCTAATGTAGTCGGGGATACGCAGTATTTT. Its protein product is CASSPHAPNVVGDTQYF. This rearrangement joins TRBV7-2 to TRBJ2-3; no reliable D call. The V end lost 5 bases, the J end lost 6 bases, and 24 bases lay between the germline ends. The germline V gene encodes CDR1 SGHTA and CDR2 FQGNSA. The CDR3 contains 17 residues.

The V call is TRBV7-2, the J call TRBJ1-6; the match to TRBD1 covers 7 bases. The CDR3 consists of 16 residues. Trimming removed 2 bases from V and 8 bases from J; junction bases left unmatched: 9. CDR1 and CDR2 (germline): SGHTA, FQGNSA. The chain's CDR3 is CASSLFFSTGYSPLHF. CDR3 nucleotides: TGTGCCAGCAGCTTATTTTTTTCGACAGGGTATTCACCCCTCCACTTT.

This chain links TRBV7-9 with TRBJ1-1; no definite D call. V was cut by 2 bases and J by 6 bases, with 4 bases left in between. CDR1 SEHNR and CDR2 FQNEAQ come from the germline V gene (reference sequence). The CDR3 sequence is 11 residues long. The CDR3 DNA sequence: TGTGCCAGCAGCTTAACTGCTGAAGCTTTCTTT. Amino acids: CASSLTAEAFF.

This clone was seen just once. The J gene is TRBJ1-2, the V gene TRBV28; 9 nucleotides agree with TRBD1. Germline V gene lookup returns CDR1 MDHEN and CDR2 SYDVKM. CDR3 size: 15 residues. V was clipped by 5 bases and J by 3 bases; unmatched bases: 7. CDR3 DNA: TGTGCCAGCAGTCCGGGACAGGGTCCCGACTATGGCTACACCTTC. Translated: CASSPGQGPDYGYTF.

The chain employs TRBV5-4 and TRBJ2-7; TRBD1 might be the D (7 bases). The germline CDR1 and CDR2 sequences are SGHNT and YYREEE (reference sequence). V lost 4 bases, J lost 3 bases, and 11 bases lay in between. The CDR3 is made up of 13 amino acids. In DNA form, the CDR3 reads TGTGCCAGCAGCGGACAGGAGGGCTACGAGCAGTACTTC. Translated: CASSGQEGYEQYF.

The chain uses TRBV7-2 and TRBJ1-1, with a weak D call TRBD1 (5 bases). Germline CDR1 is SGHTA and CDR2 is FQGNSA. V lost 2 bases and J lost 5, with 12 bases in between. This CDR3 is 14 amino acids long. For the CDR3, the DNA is TGTGCCAGCAGCTTACCGGGACTTGTTACTGAAGCTTTCTTT. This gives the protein CASSLPGLVTEAFF.

The CDR3 DNA follows: TGCGCCAGCAGCTTGCGGACAGGGGGCGACTATGGCTACACCTTC. Translation: CASSLRTGGDYGYTF. The chain is built from TRBV5-1 and TRBJ1-2; 11 bases agree with TRBD1. CDR1 is SGHRS, CDR2 YFSETQ, per germline. Germline trimming cut 1 base from V and 3 bases from J; bases unmatched to any gene: 2. The CDR3 totals 15 residues.

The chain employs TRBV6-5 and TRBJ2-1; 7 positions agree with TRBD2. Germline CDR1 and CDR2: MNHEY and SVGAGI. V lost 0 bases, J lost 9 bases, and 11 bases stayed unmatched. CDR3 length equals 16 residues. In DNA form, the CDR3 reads TGTGCCAGCAGTTACTCGAAGCCAACTAGCGTCGGTGAGCAGTTCTTC. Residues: CASSYSKPTSVGEQFF.

Here the CDR3 reads CASSSGQGASQFF. The CDR3 nucleotides are TGTGCCAGCAGCTCCGGACAGGGGGCTTCGCAGTTCTTC. The V and J genes are TRBV7-2 and TRBJ2-1; 11 bases match TRBD1. V lost 4 bases to trimming and J lost 12 bases; unmatched junction nucleotides: 5. CDR3 length equals 13 residues. The germline V gene encodes CDR1 SGHTA and CDR2 FQGNSA.

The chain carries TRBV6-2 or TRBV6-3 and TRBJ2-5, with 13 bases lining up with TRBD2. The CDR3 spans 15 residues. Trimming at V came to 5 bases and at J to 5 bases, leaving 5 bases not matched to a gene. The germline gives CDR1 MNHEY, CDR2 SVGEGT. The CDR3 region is CASSRLAGGGETQYF. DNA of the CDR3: TGTGCCAGCAGTCGACTAGCGGGGGGCGGGGAGACCCAGTACTTC.

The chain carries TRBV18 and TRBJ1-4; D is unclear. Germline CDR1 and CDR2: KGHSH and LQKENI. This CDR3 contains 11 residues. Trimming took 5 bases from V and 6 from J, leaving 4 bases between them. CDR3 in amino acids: CASSSDEKLFF. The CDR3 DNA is TGTGCCAGCTCAAGCGATGAAAAACTGTTTTTT.

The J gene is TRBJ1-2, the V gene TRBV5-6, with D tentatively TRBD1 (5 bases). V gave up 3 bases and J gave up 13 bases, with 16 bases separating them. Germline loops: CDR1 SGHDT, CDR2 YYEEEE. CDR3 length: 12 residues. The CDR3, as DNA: TGTGCCAGCAGCTCTCAGGGTCCCCCCTTCACCTTC. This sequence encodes CASSSQGPPFTF.

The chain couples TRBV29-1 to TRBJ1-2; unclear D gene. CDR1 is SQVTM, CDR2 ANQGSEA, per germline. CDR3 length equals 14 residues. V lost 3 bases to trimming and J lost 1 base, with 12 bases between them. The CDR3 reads CSVEVRSNNYGYTF. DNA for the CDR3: TGCAGCGTTGAGGTCAGGTCTAATAACTATGGCTACACCTTC.

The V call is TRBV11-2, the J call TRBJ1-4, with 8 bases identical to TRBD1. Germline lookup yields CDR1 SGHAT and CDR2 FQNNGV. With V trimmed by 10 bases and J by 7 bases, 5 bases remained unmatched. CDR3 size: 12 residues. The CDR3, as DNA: TGTGCCACCAGGGGGCTCGGTGAAAAACTGTTTTTT. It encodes CATRGLGEKLFF. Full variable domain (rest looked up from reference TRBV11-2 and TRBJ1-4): EAGVAQSPRYKIIEKRQSVAFWCNPISGHATLYWYQQILGQGPKLLIQFQNNGVVDDSQLPKDRFSAERLKGVDSTLKIQPAKLEDSAVYLCATRGLGEKLFFGSGTQLSVL.

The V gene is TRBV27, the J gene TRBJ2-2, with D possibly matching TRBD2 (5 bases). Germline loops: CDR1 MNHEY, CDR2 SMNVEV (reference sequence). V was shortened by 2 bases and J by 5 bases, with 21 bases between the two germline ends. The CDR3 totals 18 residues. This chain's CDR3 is CASSLSPPSRVSTGELFF. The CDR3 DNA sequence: TGTGCCAGCAGTTTAAGCCCCCCGTCGAGGGTGTCGACCGGGGAGCTGTTTTTT.

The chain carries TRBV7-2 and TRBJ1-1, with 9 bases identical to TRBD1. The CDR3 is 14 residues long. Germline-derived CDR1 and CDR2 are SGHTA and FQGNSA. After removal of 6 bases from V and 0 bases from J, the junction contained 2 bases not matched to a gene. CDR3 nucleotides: TGTGCCAGCAGGACAGGGGGGGTGAACACTGAAGCTTTCTTT. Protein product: CASRTGGVNTEAFF.

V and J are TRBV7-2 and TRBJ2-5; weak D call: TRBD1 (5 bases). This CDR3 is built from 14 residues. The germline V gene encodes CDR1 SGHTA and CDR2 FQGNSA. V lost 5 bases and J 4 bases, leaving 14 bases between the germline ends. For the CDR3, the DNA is TGTGCCAGCAGCCTGGGGCTTCGGGTAGAGACCCAGTACTTC. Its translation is CASSLGLRVETQYF.

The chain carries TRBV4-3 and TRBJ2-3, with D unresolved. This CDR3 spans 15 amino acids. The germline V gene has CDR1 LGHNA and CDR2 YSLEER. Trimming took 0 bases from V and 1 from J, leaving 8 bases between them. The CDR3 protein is CASSQEWSGTDTQYF. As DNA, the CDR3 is TGCGCCAGCAGCCAAGAATGGAGCGGCACAGATACGCAGTATTTT.

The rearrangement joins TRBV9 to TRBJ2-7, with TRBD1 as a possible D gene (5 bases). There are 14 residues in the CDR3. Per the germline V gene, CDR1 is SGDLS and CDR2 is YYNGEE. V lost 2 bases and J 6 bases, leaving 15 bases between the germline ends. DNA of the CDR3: TGTGCCAGCAGCGTGGGGCCCTCCGGCGGCGAGCAGTACTTC. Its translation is CASSVGPSGGEQYF.

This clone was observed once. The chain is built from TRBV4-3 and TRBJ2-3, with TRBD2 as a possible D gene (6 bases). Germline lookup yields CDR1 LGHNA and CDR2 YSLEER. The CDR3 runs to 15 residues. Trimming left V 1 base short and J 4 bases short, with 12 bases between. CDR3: CASSQATREADTQYF. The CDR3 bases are TGCGCCAGCAGCCAAGCGACTAGGGAGGCAGATACGCAGTATTTT.

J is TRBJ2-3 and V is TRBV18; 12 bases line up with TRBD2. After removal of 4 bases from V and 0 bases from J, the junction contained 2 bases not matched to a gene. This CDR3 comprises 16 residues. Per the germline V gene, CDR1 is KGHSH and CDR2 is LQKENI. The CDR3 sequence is CASSLGLAGSTDTQYF. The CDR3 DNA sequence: TGTGCCAGCTCACTTGGACTAGCGGGGAGCACAGATACGCAGTATTTT.